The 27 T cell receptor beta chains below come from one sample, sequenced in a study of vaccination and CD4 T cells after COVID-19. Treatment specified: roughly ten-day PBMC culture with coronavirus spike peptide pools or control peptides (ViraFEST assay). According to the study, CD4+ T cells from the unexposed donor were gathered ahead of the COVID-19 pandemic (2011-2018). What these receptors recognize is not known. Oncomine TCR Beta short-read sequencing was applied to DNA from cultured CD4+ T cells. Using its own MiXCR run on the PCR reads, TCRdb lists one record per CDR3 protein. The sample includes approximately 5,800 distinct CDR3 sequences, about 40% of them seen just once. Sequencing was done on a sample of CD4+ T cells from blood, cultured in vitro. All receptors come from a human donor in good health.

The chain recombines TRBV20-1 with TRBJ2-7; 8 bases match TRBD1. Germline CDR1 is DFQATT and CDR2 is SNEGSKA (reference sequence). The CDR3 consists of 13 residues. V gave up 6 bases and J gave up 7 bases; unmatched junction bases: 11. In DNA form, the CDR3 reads TGCAGTGCCGTCCCGGGACAGGCGGTAGAGCAGTACTTC. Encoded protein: CSAVPGQAVEQYF.

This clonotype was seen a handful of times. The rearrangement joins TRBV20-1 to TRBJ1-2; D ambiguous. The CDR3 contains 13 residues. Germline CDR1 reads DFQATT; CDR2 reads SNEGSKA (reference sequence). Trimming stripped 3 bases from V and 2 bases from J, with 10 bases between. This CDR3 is CSASLEQNYGYTF. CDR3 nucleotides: TGCAGTGCTAGTCTTGAACAGAACTATGGCTACACCTTC.

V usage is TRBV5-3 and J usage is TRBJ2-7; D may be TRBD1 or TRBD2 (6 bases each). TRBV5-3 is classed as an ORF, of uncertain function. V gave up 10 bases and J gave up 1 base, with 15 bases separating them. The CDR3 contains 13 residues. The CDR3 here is CAPRGEPSYEQYF. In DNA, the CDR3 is TGTGCCCCAAGGGGGGAGCCGTCCTACGAGCAGTACTTC.

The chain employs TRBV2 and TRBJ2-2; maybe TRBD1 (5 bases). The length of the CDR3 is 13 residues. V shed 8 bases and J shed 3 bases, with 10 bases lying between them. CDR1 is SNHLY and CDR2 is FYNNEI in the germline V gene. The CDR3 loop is CASAAGYTGELFF. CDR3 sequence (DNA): TGTGCCAGCGCGGCAGGGTACACCGGGGAGCTGTTTTTT.

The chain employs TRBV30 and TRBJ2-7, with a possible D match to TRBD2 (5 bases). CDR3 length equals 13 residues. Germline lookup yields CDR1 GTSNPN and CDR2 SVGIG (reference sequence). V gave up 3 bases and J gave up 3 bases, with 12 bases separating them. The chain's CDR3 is CAWRSGGFYEQYF. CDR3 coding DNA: TGTGCCTGGAGAAGCGGCGGTTTCTACGAGCAGTACTTC.

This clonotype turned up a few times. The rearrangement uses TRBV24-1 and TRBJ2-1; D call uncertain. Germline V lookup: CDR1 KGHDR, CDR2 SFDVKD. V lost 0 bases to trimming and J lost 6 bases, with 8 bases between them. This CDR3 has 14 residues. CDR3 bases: TGTGCCACCAGTGATTTGGGGTCCCCCAATGAGCAGTTCTTC. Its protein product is CATSDLGSPNEQFF.

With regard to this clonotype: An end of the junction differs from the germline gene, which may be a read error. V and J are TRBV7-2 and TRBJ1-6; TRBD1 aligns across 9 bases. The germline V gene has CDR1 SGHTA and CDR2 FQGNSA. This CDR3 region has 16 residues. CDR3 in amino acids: CVSSLRGTGLNSPLHF. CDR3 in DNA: TGTGTCAGCAGCTTAAGGGGGACAGGGCTAAATTCACCCCTCCACTTT.

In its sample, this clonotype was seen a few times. This chain's CDR3 is CASSIDQGGQETQYF. CDR3 DNA sequence: TGTGCCAGTAGTATCGACCAGGGGGGGCAAGAGACCCAGTACTTC. The rearrangement uses TRBV19 and TRBJ2-5; tentatively, D is TRBD1 or TRBD2 (7 bases each). The CDR3 runs to 15 residues. Trimming took off 3 bases at V and 2 bases at J, with 13 bases between the two ends. CDR1 and CDR2 from the germline V gene are LNHDA and SQIVND (reference sequence).

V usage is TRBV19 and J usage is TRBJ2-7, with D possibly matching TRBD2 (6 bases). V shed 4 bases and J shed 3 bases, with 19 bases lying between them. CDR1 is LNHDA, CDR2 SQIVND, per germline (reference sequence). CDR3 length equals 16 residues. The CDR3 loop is CASSKGGAESYYEQYF. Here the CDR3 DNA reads TGTGCCAGTAGTAAAGGAGGGGCCGAATCTTACTACGAGCAGTACTTC.

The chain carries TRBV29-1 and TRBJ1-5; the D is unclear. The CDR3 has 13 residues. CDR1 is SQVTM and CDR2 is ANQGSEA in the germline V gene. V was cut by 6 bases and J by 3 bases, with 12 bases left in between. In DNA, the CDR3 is TGCAGCGTGGTGGGATACCCCAATCAGCCCCAGCATTTT. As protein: CSVVGYPNQPQHF. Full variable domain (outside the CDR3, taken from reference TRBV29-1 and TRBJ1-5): SAVISQKPSRDICQRGTSLTIQCQVDSQVTMMFWYRQQPGQSLTLIATANQGSEATYESGFVIDKFPISRPNLTFSTLTVSNMSPEDSSIYLCSVVGYPNQPQHFGDGTRLSIL.

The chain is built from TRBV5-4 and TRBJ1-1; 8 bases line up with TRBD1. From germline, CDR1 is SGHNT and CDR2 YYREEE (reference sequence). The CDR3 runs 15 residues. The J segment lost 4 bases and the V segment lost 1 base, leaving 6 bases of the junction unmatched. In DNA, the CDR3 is TGTGCCAGCAGCTTGTCGGGAGACAGGGGCACTGAAGCTTTCTTT. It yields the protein CASSLSGDRGTEAFF.

CDR3 residues: CASSRTETSNQPQHF. DNA for the CDR3: TGTGCCAGCAGTAGGACAGAGACTAGCAATCAGCCCCAGCATTTT. The J gene is TRBJ1-5, the V gene TRBV12-3 or TRBV12-4; a possible D gene is TRBD1 (6 bases). Trimming removed 5 bases at V and 0 bases at J, with 11 bases between. The CDR3 extends over 15 amino acids.

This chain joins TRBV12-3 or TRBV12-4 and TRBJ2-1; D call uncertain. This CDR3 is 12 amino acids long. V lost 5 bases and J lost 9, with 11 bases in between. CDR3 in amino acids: CASSPQIAEQFF. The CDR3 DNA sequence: TGTGCCAGCAGTCCCCAAATAGCTGAGCAGTTCTTC.

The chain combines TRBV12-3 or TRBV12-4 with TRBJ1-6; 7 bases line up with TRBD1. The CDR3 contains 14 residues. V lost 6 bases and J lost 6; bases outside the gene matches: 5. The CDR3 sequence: CASRLTGSNSPLHF. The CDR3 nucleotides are TGTGCCAGCAGATTGACAGGGAGTAATTCACCCCTCCACTTT.

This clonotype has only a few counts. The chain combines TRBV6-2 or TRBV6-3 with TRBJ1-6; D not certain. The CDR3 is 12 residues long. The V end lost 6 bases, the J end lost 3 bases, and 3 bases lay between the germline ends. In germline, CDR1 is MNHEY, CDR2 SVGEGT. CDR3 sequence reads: CASSHYNSPLHF. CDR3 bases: TGTGCCAGCAGCCACTATAATTCACCCCTCCACTTT.

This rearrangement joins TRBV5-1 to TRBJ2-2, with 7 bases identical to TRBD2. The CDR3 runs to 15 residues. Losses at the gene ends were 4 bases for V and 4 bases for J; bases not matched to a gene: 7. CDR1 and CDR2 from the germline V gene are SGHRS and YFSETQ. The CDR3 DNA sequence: TGCGCCAGCAGCCCGTATACGGGGGGCACCGGGGAGCTGTTTTTT. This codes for CASSPYTGGTGELFF. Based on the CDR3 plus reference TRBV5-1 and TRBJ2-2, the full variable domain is KAGVTQTPRYLIKTRGQQVTLSCSPISGHRSVSWYQQTPGQGLQFLFEYFSETQRNKGNFPGRFSGRQFSNSRSEMNVSTLELGDSALYLCASSPYTGGTGELFFGEGSRLTVL.

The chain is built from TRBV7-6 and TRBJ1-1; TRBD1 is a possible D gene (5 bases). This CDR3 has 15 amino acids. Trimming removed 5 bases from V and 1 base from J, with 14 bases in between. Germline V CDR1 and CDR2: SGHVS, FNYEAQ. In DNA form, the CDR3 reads TGTGCCAGCAGCCGAGGGACCGCGGAGAACACTGAAGCTTTCTTT. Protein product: CASSRGTAENTEAFF. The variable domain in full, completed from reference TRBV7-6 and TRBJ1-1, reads GAGVSQSPRYKVTKRGQDVALRCDPISGHVSLYWYRQALGQGPEFLTYFNYEAQQDKSGLPNDRFSAERPEGSISTLTIQRTEQRDSAMYRCASSRGTAENTEAFFGQGTRLTVV.

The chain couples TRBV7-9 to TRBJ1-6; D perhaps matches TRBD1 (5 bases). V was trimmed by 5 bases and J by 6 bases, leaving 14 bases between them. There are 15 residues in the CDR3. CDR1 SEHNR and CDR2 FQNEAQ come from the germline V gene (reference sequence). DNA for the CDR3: TGTGCCAGCAGCACCATCCGAGACAGTAATTCACCCCTCCACTTT. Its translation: CASSTIRDSNSPLHF.

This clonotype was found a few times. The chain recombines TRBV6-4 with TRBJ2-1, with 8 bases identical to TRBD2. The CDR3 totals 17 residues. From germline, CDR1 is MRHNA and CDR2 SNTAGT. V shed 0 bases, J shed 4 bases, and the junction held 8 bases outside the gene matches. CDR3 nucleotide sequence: TGTGCCAGCAGTGACTCGATAGTCCAGCGGGGGTACAATGAGCAGTTCTTC. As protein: CASSDSIVQRGYNEQFF.

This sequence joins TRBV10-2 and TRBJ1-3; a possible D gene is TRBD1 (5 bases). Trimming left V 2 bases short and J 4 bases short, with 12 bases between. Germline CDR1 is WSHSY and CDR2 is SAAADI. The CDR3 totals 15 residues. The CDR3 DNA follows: TGCGCCAGCAGTGAGGCAGGGATTCGGGGAAACACCATATATTTT. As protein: CASSEAGIRGNTIYF.

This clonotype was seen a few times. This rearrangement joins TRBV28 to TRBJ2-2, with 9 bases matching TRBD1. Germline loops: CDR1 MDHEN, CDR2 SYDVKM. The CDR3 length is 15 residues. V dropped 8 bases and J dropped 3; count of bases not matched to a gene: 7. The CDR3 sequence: CASGRTGEYTGELFF. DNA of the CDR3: TGTGCCAGCGGCAGGACAGGGGAGTACACCGGGGAGCTGTTTTTT.

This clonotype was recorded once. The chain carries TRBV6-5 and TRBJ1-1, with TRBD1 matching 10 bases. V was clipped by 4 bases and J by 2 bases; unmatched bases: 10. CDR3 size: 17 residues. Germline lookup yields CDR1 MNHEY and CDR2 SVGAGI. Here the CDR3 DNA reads TGTGCCAGCAGTTTAAGACAGGGGGCGTCCCGCAACACTGAAGCTTTCTTT. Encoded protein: CASSLRQGASRNTEAFF.

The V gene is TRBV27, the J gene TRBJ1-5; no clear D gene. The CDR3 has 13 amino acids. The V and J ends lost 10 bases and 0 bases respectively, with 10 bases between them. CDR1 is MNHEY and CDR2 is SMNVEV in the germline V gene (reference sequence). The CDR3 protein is CATSLFSNQPQHF. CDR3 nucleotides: TGTGCCACCTCTCTATTTAGCAATCAGCCCCAGCATTTT.

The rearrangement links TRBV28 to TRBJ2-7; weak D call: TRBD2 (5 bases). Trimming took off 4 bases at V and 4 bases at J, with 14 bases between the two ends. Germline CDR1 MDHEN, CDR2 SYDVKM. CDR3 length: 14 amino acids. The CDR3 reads CASSSSTGRYEQYF. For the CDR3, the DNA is TGTGCCAGCAGTTCCTCGACGGGGAGATACGAGCAGTACTTC.

This CDR3 is CASSETGTLGETQYF. Here the CDR3 DNA reads TGTGCCAGCAGTGAAACCGGGACTTTGGGGGAGACCCAGTACTTC. The chain links TRBV2 to TRBJ2-5; a weak D match, TRBD2 (6 bases). V lost 2 bases and J 5 bases, leaving 15 bases between the germline ends. The CDR3 is 15 residues long. CDR1 is SNHLY, CDR2 FYNNEI, per germline.

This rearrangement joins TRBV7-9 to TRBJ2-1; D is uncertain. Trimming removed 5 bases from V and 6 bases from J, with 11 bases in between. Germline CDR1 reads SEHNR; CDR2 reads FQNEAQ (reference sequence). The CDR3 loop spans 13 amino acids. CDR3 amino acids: CASSRRQVNEQFF. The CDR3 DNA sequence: TGTGCCAGCAGCCGGAGACAAGTCAATGAGCAGTTCTTC.

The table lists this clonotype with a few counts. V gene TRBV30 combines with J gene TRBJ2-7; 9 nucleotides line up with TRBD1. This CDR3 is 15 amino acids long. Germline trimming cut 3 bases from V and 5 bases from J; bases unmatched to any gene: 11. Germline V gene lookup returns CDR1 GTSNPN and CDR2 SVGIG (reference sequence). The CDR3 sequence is CAWRISLDRGHEQYF. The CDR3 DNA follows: TGTGCCTGGAGGATTAGTTTGGACAGGGGTCACGAGCAGTACTTC. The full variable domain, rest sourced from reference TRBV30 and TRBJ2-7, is SQTIHQWPATLVQPVGSPLSLECTVEGTSNPNLYWYRQAAGRGLQLLFYSVGIGQISSEVPQNLSASRPQDRQFILSSKKLLLSDSGFYLCAWRISLDRGHEQYFGPGTRLTVT.